The 26 T cell receptor beta chains listed next were all sequenced from one sample in a study of T-cell memory formation after mild COVID-19. TCRdb reanalysed the 5' RACE reads using MiXCR and keeps one entry per CDR3 protein. Of roughly 190,000 distinct CDR3 sequences detected, around 25% appear once; the ten largest clones hold approximately 10%. The sequencing input was PBMCs or a T cell subset sorted from them (not recorded which). Receptors originate from an adult woman who had mild COVID-19 (a few samples of this study predate the infection). Cell type and time point are not known.

Turning to this clonotype: Compared with germline, one end of the junction differs, possibly owing to a read error. CDR3 DNA sequence: TGTGCCAGCAGTATGGAGGGCACTGCCTATTCACCCCTCCAATTT. Its protein is CASSMEGTAYSPLQF. The gene calls are TRBV9 and TRBJ1-6; the D is unclear. The CDR3 sequence is 15 residues long. CDR1 and CDR2 from the germline V gene are SGDLS and YYNGEE.

The J gene is TRBJ2-5, the V gene TRBV12-3 or TRBV12-4, with D uncertain. The CDR3 has 13 amino acids. Trimming left V 6 bases short and J 5 bases short, with 13 bases between. CDR3: CASSSRVWETQYF. In DNA form, the CDR3 reads TGTGCCAGCAGCTCTCGGGTATGGGAGACCCAGTACTTC.

CDR3 protein: CASRRIAGGISYNEQFF. The CDR3 bases are TGCGCCAGCAGGCGCATAGCGGGGGGGATCTCCTACAATGAGCAGTTCTTC. The V and J genes are TRBV4-1 and TRBJ2-1, with 11 bases lining up with TRBD2. This CDR3 contains 17 residues. In germline, CDR1 is MGHRA, CDR2 YSYEKL. Trimming cost V 6 bases and J 0 bases; bases outside gene matches: 7.

This clonotype appeared many times. The genes are TRBV9 and TRBJ2-3; D unresolved. CDR3 length equals 15 residues. Deletions cut 0 bases from V and 3 bases from J, with 11 bases between. CDR1 SGDLS and CDR2 YYNGEE come from the germline V gene. The CDR3 loop reads CASSVEGIGTDTQYF. CDR3 coding DNA: TGTGCCAGCAGCGTAGAGGGAATCGGAACAGATACGCAGTATTTT.

This clonotype occurred once. V and J are TRBV29-1 and TRBJ1-3; the match to TRBD1 covers 9 bases. This CDR3 has 17 amino acids. The J segment lost 2 bases and the V segment lost 3 bases, leaving 11 bases of the junction unmatched. Per the germline V gene, CDR1 is SQVTM and CDR2 is ANQGSEA. CDR3 bases: TGCAGCGTTGACGGGAGATCCGGGACAGGGCCTGGAAACACCATATATTTT. Translation gives CSVDGRSGTGPGNTIYF. The complete variable domain, with remaining parts taken from reference TRBV29-1 and TRBJ1-3, reads SAVISQKPSRDICQRGTSLTIQCQVDSQVTMMFWYRQQPGQSLTLIATANQGSEATYESGFVIDKFPISRPNLTFSTLTVSNMSPEDSSIYLCSVDGRSGTGPGNTIYFGEGSWLTVV.

This clonotype was recorded a few times. The V and J genes are TRBV5-1 and TRBJ1-1; 9 positions agree with TRBD1. CDR1 is SGHRS and CDR2 is YFSETQ in the germline V gene. Trimming took 7 bases from V and 1 from J; bases not matched to a gene: 5. This CDR3 spans 14 amino acids. The CDR3 is CASGTGLENTEAFF. DNA of the CDR3: TGCGCCAGCGGGACAGGGTTGGAGAACACTGAAGCTTTCTTT.

The genes are TRBV29-1 and TRBJ2-7; D gene uncertain. This CDR3 contains 12 residues. V shed 1 base and J shed 3 bases, with 7 bases lying between them. CDR1 and CDR2 from the germline V gene are SQVTM and ANQGSEA. The CDR3 loop reads CSVEGMGYEQYF. CDR3 sequence (DNA): TGCAGCGTTGAAGGAATGGGCTACGAGCAGTACTTC.

The rearrangement links TRBV7-2 to TRBJ2-1; 9 bases match TRBD1. V lost 5 bases to trimming and J lost 4 bases; unmatched junction nucleotides: 9. Per germline, CDR1 SGHTA and CDR2 FQGNSA. The CDR3 sequence is 16 residues long. CDR3 DNA sequence: TGTGCCAGCAGCCCCAGACAGGGGGGGATTTACAATGAGCAGTTCTTC. It yields the protein CASSPRQGGIYNEQFF.

The rearrangement joins TRBV12-3 or TRBV12-4 to TRBJ1-1; D is perhaps TRBD1 (5 bases). V lost 3 bases to trimming and J lost 1 base, with 12 bases between them. This CDR3 is 15 amino acids long. Here the CDR3 DNA reads TGTGCCAGCAGTTTCACGGGGGTTCGGAACACTGAAGCTTTCTTT. Translating it yields CASSFTGVRNTEAFF.

The chain is built from TRBV24-1 and TRBJ2-7; tentative D call: TRBD1 (6 bases). Per the germline V gene, CDR1 is KGHDR and CDR2 is SFDVKD. The CDR3 contains 14 residues. V was cut by 0 bases and J by 4 bases, with 9 bases left in between. The chain's CDR3 is CATSDLDRPYEQYF. The CDR3 coding sequence is TGTGCCACCAGTGATTTGGACAGGCCGTACGAGCAGTACTTC.

This clonotype was found a few times. The CDR3 spells CASSPRLAGEQFF. For the CDR3, the DNA is TGTGCCAGTAGTCCAAGACTAGCGGGGGAGCAGTTCTTC. The V call is TRBV19, the J call TRBJ2-1, with 11 positions matching TRBD2. The junction had 4 bases not matched to a gene; V was cut back by 5 bases and J by 10 bases. The V gene's germline CDR1 is LNHDA and CDR2 SQIVND (reference sequence). The length of the CDR3 is 13 residues.

This clonotype was picked up a small number of times. This rearrangement joins TRBV7-2 to TRBJ1-2; weak D call: TRBD1 (6 bases). V lost 4 bases to trimming and J lost 6 bases, with 15 bases between them. The CDR3 has 14 amino acids. CDR1 is SGHTA and CDR2 is FQGNSA in the germline V gene. The CDR3 region has the DNA TGTGCCAGCAGCTCCGTAGGGGGGGCCGATGGCTACACCTTC. Amino acids: CASSSVGGADGYTF.

This clonotype showed up just a few times. This rearrangement joins TRBV4-3 to TRBJ2-1; the match to TRBD2 covers 9 bases. The germline V gene encodes CDR1 LGHNA and CDR2 YSLEER. V shed 3 bases, J shed 3 bases, and the junction held 3 bases outside the gene matches. This CDR3 spans 15 amino acids. This chain's CDR3 is CASSQGSGSYNEQFF. The CDR3 region has the DNA TGCGCCAGCAGCCAGGGTAGCGGGAGCTACAATGAGCAGTTCTTC.

This clonotype occurred a few times. The rearrangement links TRBV6-6 to TRBJ2-3, with 7 nucleotides matching TRBD1. This CDR3 comprises 13 residues. Germline V gene sequence: CDR1 MNHNY, CDR2 SVGAGI (reference sequence). J lost 4 bases, V lost 3 bases, and 1 base had no gene match. The CDR3 reads CASSYQGADTQYF. The CDR3 bases are TGTGCCAGCAGTTATCAGGGGGCAGATACGCAGTATTTT.

A few counts support this clonotype. The chain recombines TRBV12-3 or TRBV12-4 with TRBJ1-2; D is unclear. This CDR3 contains 13 residues. V was trimmed by 4 bases and J by 8 bases, leaving 14 bases between them. DNA of the CDR3: TGTGCCAGCAGTTCCCCGGCCTATGGAGGCTACACCTTC. It yields the protein CASSSPAYGGYTF.

V usage is TRBV11-3 and J usage is TRBJ1-1; the D is unclear. V was cut by 5 bases and J by 2 bases, with 12 bases left in between. Germline CDR1 and CDR2: SGHNT and YENEEA. The CDR3 has 14 amino acids. CDR3 sequence reads: CASSPGLSNTEAFF. The CDR3 DNA sequence: TGTGCCAGCAGCCCGGGTCTCAGCAACACTGAAGCTTTCTTT. The full variable domain, completed using reference TRBV11-3 and TRBJ1-1, is EAGVVQSPRYKIIEKKQPVAFWCNPISGHNTLYWYLQNLGQGPELLIRYENEEAVDDSQLPKDRFSAERLKGVDSTLKIQPAELGDSAVYLCASSPGLSNTEAFFGQGTRLTVV.

This clonotype has only one observation. The conserved phenylalanine or tryptophan is not found at the CDR3 terminus, so this likely reflects a read error. This chain joins TRBV7-8 and TRBJ2-7; TRBD2 matches 8 bases. The CDR3 is 16 residues long. Germline trimming cut 1 base from V and 5 bases from J; bases unmatched to any gene: 10. Per germline, CDR1 SGHVS and CDR2 FQNEAQ. As DNA, the CDR3 is TGTGCCAGCAGCTTAGAAGGGGGACTAGGGTCCCACGAGCAGTACCTC. Amino acid sequence: CASSLEGGLGSHEQYL.

The sample holds a few counts of this clonotype. The chain couples TRBV20-1 to TRBJ2-1; no firm D call. V lost 2 bases, J lost 5 bases, and 16 bases lay in between. This CDR3 has 15 residues. Germline CDR1 and CDR2: DFQATT and SNEGSKA (reference sequence). In DNA, the CDR3 is TGCAGTGCTAGACCTCGCCGGGTTGAAGACAATGAGCAGTTCTTC. This gives the protein CSARPRRVEDNEQFF.

CDR3 region: CSASSGTTEAFF. Written as DNA, the CDR3 is TGCAGTGCTAGTTCCGGGACAACTGAAGCTTTCTTT. The chain has TRBV20-1 and TRBJ1-1; D perhaps matches TRBD1 (6 bases). From germline, CDR1 is DFQATT and CDR2 SNEGSKA (reference sequence). CDR3 length equals 12 residues. V was pared by 3 bases and J by 5 bases, with 10 bases between.

This clonotype occurred a few times. The rearrangement uses TRBV12-3 or TRBV12-4 and TRBJ2-7, with 15 bases fitting TRBD2. The CDR3 loop spans 17 amino acids. J was trimmed by 6 bases and V by 2 bases; bases with no gene match: 8. The CDR3 sequence: CASSLSQPGLAGGEQYF. The CDR3 DNA sequence: TGTGCCAGCAGTTTATCTCAACCGGGACTAGCGGGGGGCGAGCAGTACTTC.

The CDR3 sequence: CASSYPTSGISSYNEQFF. CDR3 DNA: TGTGCCAGCAGTTATCCGACTAGCGGGATCAGCTCCTACAATGAGCAGTTCTTC. The genes are TRBV6-2 or TRBV6-3 and TRBJ2-1, with 11 bases aligning to TRBD2. Germline CDR1 MNHEY, CDR2 SVGEGT. V was clipped by 3 bases and J by 0 bases; unmatched bases: 7. This CDR3 contains 18 residues.

There are many counts of this clonotype. The chain employs TRBV20-1 and TRBJ2-5; 11 nucleotides agree with TRBD2. The CDR3 has 12 amino acids. CDR1 is DFQATT, CDR2 SNEGSKA, per germline (reference sequence). The trim removed 6 bases at V and 7 bases at J, leaving 4 bases unmatched. The CDR3 DNA is TGCAGTGCACCCGGGACTAGCGGGACCCAGTACTTC. Its translation: CSAPGTSGTQYF.

This clonotype was found a few times. The rearrangement links TRBV7-6 to TRBJ2-2; 8 nucleotides line up with TRBD1. J lost 4 bases, V lost 4 bases, and 8 bases had no gene match. From germline, CDR1 is SGHVS and CDR2 FNYEAQ. There are 16 residues in the CDR3. CDR3 coding DNA: TGTGCCAGCAGCTCCCCCAGGGGGCGCGGCACCGGGGAGCTGTTTTTT. Its translation: CASSSPRGRGTGELFF. Looking up the rest from reference TRBV7-6 and TRBJ2-2 gives the full variable domain: GAGVSQSPRYKVTKRGQDVALRCDPISGHVSLYWYRQALGQGPEFLTYFNYEAQQDKSGLPNDRFSAERPEGSISTLTIQRTEQRDSAMYRCASSSPRGRGTGELFFGEGSRLTVL.

In its sample, this clonotype was seen a few times. The rearrangement links TRBV15 to TRBJ2-2, with 9 bases lining up with TRBD1. Germline CDR1 and CDR2: LNHNV and YYDKDF (reference sequence). Germline trimming cut 3 bases from V and 3 bases from J; bases unmatched to any gene: 8. CDR3 length: 17 residues. DNA of the CDR3: TGTGCCACCAGCAGGCTTACCGGGACAGGGTACACCGGGGAGCTGTTTTTT. This encodes CATSRLTGTGYTGELFF.

Only a few counts were recorded for this clonotype. The chain has TRBV5-6 and TRBJ1-1, with D uncertain. The CDR3 is 13 amino acids. The V and J ends lost 5 bases and 5 bases respectively, with 13 bases between them. The V gene's germline CDR1 is SGHDT and CDR2 YYEEEE. The CDR3 reads CASSALSGTEAFF. CDR3 DNA sequence: TGTGCCAGCAGTGCCCTTTCGGGAACTGAAGCTTTCTTT.

The V call is TRBV20-1, the J call TRBJ2-7; D not certain. The V gene lost 2 bases and the J gene lost 3 bases, with 8 bases spanning the gap. Per germline, CDR1 DFQATT and CDR2 SNEGSKA (reference sequence). This CDR3 contains 12 residues. This CDR3 reads CSARPKGYEQYF. The CDR3 region has the DNA TGCAGTGCTAGACCTAAGGGCTACGAGCAGTACTTC.